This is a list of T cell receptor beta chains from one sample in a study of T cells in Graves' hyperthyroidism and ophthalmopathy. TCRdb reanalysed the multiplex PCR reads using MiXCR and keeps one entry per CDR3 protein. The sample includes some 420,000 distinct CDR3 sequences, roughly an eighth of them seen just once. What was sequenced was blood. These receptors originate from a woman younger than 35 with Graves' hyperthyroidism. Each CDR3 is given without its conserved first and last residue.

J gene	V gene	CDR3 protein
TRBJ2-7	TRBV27	ASRPSPGGSYEQY
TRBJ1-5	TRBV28	ASSVGVEPQH
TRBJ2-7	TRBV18	ASSPFIDRGTYEQY
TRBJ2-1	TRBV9	ASSAPTSGSYDEQF
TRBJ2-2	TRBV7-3	ASSPGLAVFGELF
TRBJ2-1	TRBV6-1	ASNGALAGLYNEQF
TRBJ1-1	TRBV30	AWDRGLNTEAL
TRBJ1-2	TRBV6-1	ASSARRASYGYT
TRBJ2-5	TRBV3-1	ASSERTSGTETQY
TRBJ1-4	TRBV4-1	ASSHKERIEKLF
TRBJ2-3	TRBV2	ASRAGLDLGDTQY
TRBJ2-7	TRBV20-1	SAKGVAGGSYEQY
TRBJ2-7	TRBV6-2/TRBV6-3	ASSPNTGVTYEQY
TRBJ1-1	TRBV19	ASTPYWGTHTEAF
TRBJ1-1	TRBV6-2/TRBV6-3	ASSYLTGANTEAF
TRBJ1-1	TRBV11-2	ASSSLEPGMNTEAF
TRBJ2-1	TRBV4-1	ASSQDPAGSGSYNEQF
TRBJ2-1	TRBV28	ASSFQPAAYNEQF
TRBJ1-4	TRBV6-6	ASSYSGRRDEKLF
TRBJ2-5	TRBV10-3	AIKASHQETQY
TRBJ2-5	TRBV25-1	ASSEWGVPTSETQY
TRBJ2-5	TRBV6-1	ASSYYPGLAGVETQY
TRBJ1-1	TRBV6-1	ASSGGDSFPENTEAF
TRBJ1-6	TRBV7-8	ASSFQANSPLH
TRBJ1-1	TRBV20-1	SVEPVNTEAF
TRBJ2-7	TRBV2	AGGADYYEQY
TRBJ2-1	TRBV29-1	SVEDLYNEQF
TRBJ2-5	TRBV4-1	ASSQGGEWETQY
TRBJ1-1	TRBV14	ASSHGGIAEAF
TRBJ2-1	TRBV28	ASSHRLAGGNEQF
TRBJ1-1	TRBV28	ASSLWVGSQNTEAF
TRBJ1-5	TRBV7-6	ASSLGQGGLNQPQH
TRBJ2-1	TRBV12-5	ASGLVGAGASGRADEQF
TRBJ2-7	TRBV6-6	ASSYGGKGYEQY
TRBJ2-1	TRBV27	ASSLLPTNEQF
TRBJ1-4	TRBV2	ASRPTVEHEKLF
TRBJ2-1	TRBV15	ATSRETPDRTYNEQF
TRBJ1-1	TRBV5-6	ASSLAGSMNTEAF
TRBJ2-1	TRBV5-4	ASSLSSGRILGDEQF
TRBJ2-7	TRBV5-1	ASSRNDRGHYEQY
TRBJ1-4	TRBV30	AWGGRLGKLF
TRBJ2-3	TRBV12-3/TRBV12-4	ASSLLRGADTQY
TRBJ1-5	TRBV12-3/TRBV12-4	ASSSIGGSSNQPQH
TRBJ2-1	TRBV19	ASRQGIDEQF
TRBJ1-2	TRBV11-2	ASSLDGANYGYT
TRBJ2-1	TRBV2	ASSESVTGGSVDEQF
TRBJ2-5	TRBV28	ASSFIRTPQETQY
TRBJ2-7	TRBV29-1	SVAPGAGEQY
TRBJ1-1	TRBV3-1	ASSPASTGLEAF
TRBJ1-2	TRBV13	ASSSTTGTDGYT
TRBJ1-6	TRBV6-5	ASSYEQGLSNSPLH
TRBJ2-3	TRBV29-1	SVAAGPSTDTQY
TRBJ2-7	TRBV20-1	SHKSGIAYEQY
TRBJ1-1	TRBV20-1	SARDTVGAEAF
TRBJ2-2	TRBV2	ASRPEGEGELF
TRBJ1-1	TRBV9	ASSVDGIRNTEAF
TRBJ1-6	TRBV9	ASSVDGRVDSPLH
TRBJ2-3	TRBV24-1	ATSDSSGSSTDTQY
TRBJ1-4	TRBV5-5	ASSSGQLNEKLF
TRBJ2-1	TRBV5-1	ASSLRAGGINEQF